These 13 T cell receptor beta chains originate from one sample sequenced in a study of breast tumors, draining lymph nodes, adjacent tissues. TCRdb re-analysed the multiplex PCR reads in MiXCR, keeping a single row per CDR3 protein. The sample includes approximately 40,000 distinct CDR3 sequences, 30% to 45% seen only once; the top ten take approximately 10%. Sequenced material: breast tumor tissue. These receptors all stem from a female donor with breast cancer. Some clones in this sample may be carry-over from other donors' samples.

There are a few counts of this clonotype. The chain employs TRBV3-1 and TRBJ2-7, with 13 positions matching TRBD2. Trimming removed 5 bases from V and 1 base from J; junction bases left unmatched: 11. This CDR3 is built from 18 residues. Germline V gene lookup returns CDR1 LGHDT and CDR2 YNNKEL (reference sequence). The CDR3 region is CASSYRTSGRRNSYEQYF. The CDR3 DNA reads TGTGCCAGCAGCTACCGGACTAGCGGGAGAAGAAATTCCTACGAGCAGTACTTC.

This clonotype was detected ten times or more. The chain uses TRBV27 and TRBJ1-6; no definite D call. Trimming stripped 7 bases from V and 8 bases from J, with 12 bases between. CDR3 length: 13 amino acids. Germline V gene sequence: CDR1 MNHEY, CDR2 SMNVEV (reference sequence). CDR3 residues: CASTIKWDSPLHF. CDR3 in DNA: TGTGCCAGCACCATCAAATGGGATTCACCCCTCCACTTT.

This clonotype was observed at least ten times. V usage is TRBV11-2 and J usage is TRBJ2-3; weak D call: TRBD2 (6 bases). There are 15 residues in the CDR3. The ends were cut back, 0 bases at V and 5 bases at J, with 12 bases in the middle. CDR1 is SGHAT and CDR2 is FQNNGV in the germline V gene. The CDR3 DNA is TGTGCCAGCAGCTTAGACCGGGGGTGGGGAGATACGCAGTATTTT. Translation: CASSLDRGWGDTQYF.

As regards this clonotype: A clone one base away is much larger, so this may be a read error. The chain has TRBV20-1 and TRBJ2-5, with 11 bases aligning to TRBD1. With V trimmed by 3 bases and J by 1 base, 4 bases remained unmatched. The CDR3 extends over 15 amino acids. Germline lookup yields CDR1 DFQATT and CDR2 SNEGSKA (reference sequence). The CDR3 DNA reads TGCAGTGCTAGTGTAGGGACAGGGGGCCAAGAGACCCAGTACTTC. It translates to CSASVGTGGQETQYF.

This clonotype is labeled as medium-sized. The CDR3 coding sequence is TGTGCCAGCAGCTTAGCGAGTTGGGGAGGCAGGAGGGGCCCAGATACGCAGTATTTT. Translated, it gives CASSLASWGGRRGPDTQYF. The V gene is TRBV7-2, the J gene TRBJ2-3; tentatively, D is TRBD2 (6 bases). Trimming removed 0 bases at V and 4 bases at J, with 23 bases between. The CDR3 contains 19 residues. CDR1 is SGHTA and CDR2 is FQGNSA in the germline V gene.

Comment on this clonotype: A much larger clone differs from this one at a single base, so this may be a read error. The J gene is TRBJ2-1, the V gene TRBV6-1; 11 nucleotides agree with TRBD2. The J segment lost 4 bases and the V segment lost 3 bases, leaving 8 bases of the junction unmatched. The CDR3 covers 17 residues. Per the germline V gene, CDR1 is MNHNS and CDR2 is SASEGT. The CDR3: CASSEVMGLAVYNEQFF. DNA of the CDR3: TGTGCCAGCAGTGAGGTAATGGGACTAGCGGTTTACAATGAGCAGTTCTTC.

V usage is TRBV11-3 and J usage is TRBJ2-4; 14 bases fit TRBD2. V dropped 5 bases and J dropped 6; count of bases not matched to a gene: 15. CDR1 SGHNT and CDR2 YENEEA come from the germline V gene. The CDR3 runs 19 residues. CDR3 DNA sequence: TGTGCCAGCAGCCGCAAAGGGACTAGCGGGAGTAGGGGGAGAAACATTCAGTACTTC. Translation: CASSRKGTSGSRGRNIQYF.

Ten or more counts support this clonotype. The rearrangement uses TRBV19 and TRBJ1-4, with 8 nucleotides matching TRBD1. J was trimmed by 8 bases and V by 4 bases; bases with no gene match: 15. The CDR3 covers 17 residues. Germline V gene sequence: CDR1 LNHDA, CDR2 SQIVND (reference sequence). The CDR3 sequence is CASSTGQGIGVGEKLFF. The CDR3 bases are TGTGCCAGTAGTACCGGACAGGGTATAGGTGTTGGCGAAAAACTGTTTTTT.

This clonotype was counted between two and nine times. This chain joins TRBV28 and TRBJ1-3; possible D gene TRBD1, 5 bases. Germline lookup yields CDR1 MDHEN and CDR2 SYDVKM. The V gene lost 7 bases and the J gene lost 0 bases, with 10 bases spanning the gap. CDR3 length: 14 amino acids. This chain's CDR3 is CASKGTRSGNTIYF. As DNA, the CDR3 is TGTGCCAGCAAAGGGACTCGCTCTGGAAACACCATATATTTT.

This clonotype has ten or more counts. The genes are TRBV7-9 and TRBJ2-1; tentative D call: TRBD2 (6 bases). The CDR3 spans 20 residues. V lost 5 bases and J lost 7, with 33 bases in between. Germline CDR1 is SEHNR and CDR2 is FQNEAQ (reference sequence). The CDR3 coding sequence is TGTGCCAGCAGCATTGCCGGCCAGGAGGGAGCGGTCGTCTTTAGGAATGAGCAGTTCTTC. Translated: CASSIAGQEGAVVFRNEQFF.

In its sample, this clonotype was seen a few times. The chain couples TRBV10-2 to TRBJ2-4; 11 bases map to TRBD1. Germline CDR1 is WSHSY and CDR2 is SAAADI. The CDR3 contains 17 residues. The J segment lost 9 bases and the V segment lost 0 bases, leaving 10 bases of the junction unmatched. The CDR3 reads CASSESMDRGRRSIQYF. The CDR3 DNA follows: TGCGCCAGCAGTGAGTCGATGGACAGGGGGCGGAGGAGCATTCAGTACTTC.

The table lists this clonotype with a few counts. The V call is TRBV18, the J call TRBJ2-7; 9 nucleotides agree with TRBD1. V lost 8 bases to trimming and J lost 7 bases; unmatched junction nucleotides: 9. The CDR3 contains 13 residues. Germline V gene sequence: CDR1 KGHSH, CDR2 LQKENI. The DNA for the CDR3 is TGTGCCAGCGCCACAGGGGGCCCGGGGGAGCAGTACTTC. It codes for CASATGGPGEQYF.

In this sample, this clonotype turned up many times. CDR3 amino acids: CASSYEGQSWEQYF. The CDR3 DNA reads as TGTGCCAGCAGTTACGAGGGACAAAGTTGGGAGCAGTACTTC. The chain is built from TRBV6-6 and TRBJ2-7, with D possibly being TRBD1 (6 bases). This CDR3 is 14 amino acids long. The V end lost 2 bases, the J end lost 7 bases, and 15 bases lay between the germline ends. In germline, CDR1 is MNHNY, CDR2 SVGAGI (reference sequence).